This entry is about one T cell receptor beta chain. This clonotype was seen only a few times. Its specific antigen is unknown. No base quality values were provided; no much bigger clone lies one nucleotide off. The record originates from a study of blood T cells in healthy people across ages (dated by TCRdb to 2015 to 2017). Concerning the study at large: In model experiments, template switching captured about one uniquely barcoded TCR beta cDNA molecule for every two T cells. Using deep sequencing normalized with unique cDNA molecular identifiers, the study measured how TCR beta repertoire diversity changes with age. Donors were grouped into four age groups: young (average roughly 15 years), middle-aged (over 35), aged (over 55) and long-lived (around 80). To avoid experimental bias, donors of different ages were spread randomly across the sequencing lanes. For two donors (one aged 18 to 30 and one aged 80 or older), the study analyzed two additional independent replicas of 1 million unique cDNA reads from the same blood draw. The study at large found these results: Conclusive comparison of naive and antigen-experienced compartments was prevented by the profiling of bulk unsorted PBMCs. As age increased, observed TCR beta diversity per million T cells dropped in a roughly linear way, and a significant reduction was already evident by age approximately 40. Estimates of total diversity from one million sequenced T cells were regarded as lower bounds and underestimates. Observed TCR beta diversity correlated strongly with the percentage of naive T cells measured by flow cytometry. The CMV infection status of donors was not known, potentially confounding age-related changes in expanded clonotypes. Compared with the aged group, the long-lived group had more naive CD4+ T cells, fewer expanded clones and increased TCR diversity, suggesting age selection.

Via the germline V gene, CDR1 is SGHTA and CDR2 FQGNSA. The germline ends are 17 bases apart after V is trimmed by 3 bases and J by 2 bases. The CDR3 covers 17 residues, taking in both the cysteine and the phenylalanine. Only the CDR3 DNA is retained, 51 bases long and in frame from the first base. The donors were roughly 39 Caucasian individuals from Russia, aged roughly 6 to 100 years, who were systemically healthy. Each donor gave about 9.2 milliliters of peripheral blood, drawn into EDTA-treated Vacutainer tubes. PBMCs were isolated by Ficoll-Paque density-gradient centrifugation, with at least 7 million obtained per sample. Total RNA was extracted from PBMCs with Trizol reagent, with at least 6 micrograms obtained per sample. For every donor, flow cytometry on a PBMC aliquot measured the percentage of naive CD45RAhigh/CD27high T cells. The method behind the library was 5' RACE. Sequencing relied on an Illumina HiSeq 2500. The second PCR ran for roughly 7 to 12 cycles and used a J-beta primer mix along with a sample-barcoded 5' primer. A template-switch 5' adaptor carrying 12 random nucleotides introduced a unique molecular identifier onto each TCR beta cDNA molecule. Each sample yielded at least 2.5 million CDR3-containing paired-end reads. The Mint cDNA synthesis kit, primed by a TRBC-specific oligonucleotide, was used to synthesize first-strand cDNA from all RNA. After uracil-DNA glycosylase treatment, a first 18-cycle PCR used universal primers M1SS and BC2_uni_R on all cDNA. As for the authors' bioinformatics: For normalization, 1 million high-quality reads were randomly selected from each sample, with every read carrying a distinct molecular identifier. Instead of being binned into consensus sequences, reads that shared molecular identifiers were thrown out. MiTCR, run with a Q25 quality threshold and the strictest error-elimination algorithm, handled CDR3 identification, clonotype clustering and error correction. A nonparametric unseen species model with Euler transformation was used to estimate a lower bound on total TCR beta diversity. TCRdb took the public reads, trimmed them with fastp at Q25, ran MiXCR for clone calling and kept in-frame beta chains. Each entry merges the rows of one CDR3 protein and shows their most common DNA and genes. The V and J calls reflect TCRdb's pipeline rather than the authors' work. This sample comprises over 1,200,000 distinct CDR3 sequences, 59% of them detected only once. The top ten clones comprise 6.7% of the sample.

The receptor's source is a man between 18 and 29 years old in good health. The chain was built from TRBV7-2 and TRBJ2-1; TRBD2 is a possible D gene, resting on 6 matching bases. The sample consisted of blood. The DNA reads TGTGCCAGCAGCTTGGGCCGACTAGTTTTTACCTACAATGAGCAGTTCTTC. Its coded protein is CASSLGRLVFTYNEQFF. Here the CDR3 is joined to the reference TRBV7-2 and TRBJ2-1 genes, and the full variable domain is: GAGVSQSPSNKVTEKGKDVELRCDPISGHTALYWYRQSLGQGLEFLIYFQGNSAPDKSGLPSDRFSAERTGGSVSTLTIQRTQQEDSAVYLCASSLGRLVFTYNEQFFGPGTRLTVL.